Listed below are T cell receptor beta chains from one sample, sequenced in a study of blood T cell repertoires in COVID-19. TCRdb keeps only in-frame clones here, not all; method: immunoSEQ multiplex PCR. The sample lists 97,000 or so clones, almost 85% occurring once. The sequencing input was peripheral blood. These receptors came from a man in his 70s with acute or convalescent COVID-19. Both conserved end residues are part of each CDR3. D genes are given only for firm matches. Expanded clones get a size class; other rows say once, few or many, or leave the size out.

j_call: TRBJ2-2; d_call: NA; clone_size: NA; v_call: TRBV27; cdr3_nt: TGTGCCAGCAGTCCGCGGGTCCTCGAAGGCTCCGGGGAGCTGTTTTTT; cdr3_aa: CASSPRVLEGSGELFF
j_call: TRBJ2-7; d_call: TRBD1; clone_size: NA; v_call: TRBV7-3; cdr3_nt: TGTGCCAGCAGCTCGGGACAGGACCGCGAGCAGTACTTC; cdr3_aa: CASSSGQDREQYF
j_call: TRBJ1-3; d_call: TRBD1; clone_size: NA; v_call: TRBV6-4; cdr3_nt: TGTGCCAGCAGTGAGGACAGGGGCGGCACCATATATTTT; cdr3_aa: CASSEDRGGTIYF
j_call: TRBJ2-1; d_call: NA; clone_size: NA; v_call: TRBV27; cdr3_nt: TGTGCCAGCAGGGGGCTGCATTACAATGAGCAGTTCTTC; cdr3_aa: CASRGLHYNEQFF
j_call: TRBJ1-4; d_call: TRBD1; clone_size: NA; v_call: TRBV5-1; cdr3_nt: TGCGCCAGCAGCTCGAAGATGACAGGGACTAATGAAAAACTGTTTTTT; cdr3_aa: CASSSKMTGTNEKLFF
j_call: TRBJ1-4; d_call: NA; clone_size: NA; v_call: TRBV14; cdr3_nt: TGTGCCAGCAGCCATAATGGGCGTTCGGGGGAACTGTTTTTT; cdr3_aa: CASSHNGRSGELFF
j_call: TRBJ2-2; d_call: TRBD2; clone_size: NA; v_call: TRBV9; cdr3_nt: TGTGCCAGCAGCGTTAGTAGCGGGAGCCCACGGGGCGGGGAGCTGTTTTTT; cdr3_aa: CASSVSSGSPRGGELFF
j_call: TRBJ1-2; d_call: TRBD1; clone_size: NA; v_call: TRBV5-1; cdr3_nt: TGCGCCAGCAGCCCTAGGACAGGGTCTTCCTTCTATGGCTACACCTTC; cdr3_aa: CASSPRTGSSFYGYTF
j_call: TRBJ1-1; d_call: NA; clone_size: few; v_call: TRBV29-1; cdr3_nt: TGCAGCGTTTCCCCTGGCAGAGGGGGCACTGAAGCTTTCTTT; cdr3_aa: CSVSPGRGGTEAFF
j_call: TRBJ1-2; d_call: NA; clone_size: NA; v_call: TRBV9; cdr3_nt: TGTGCCAGCAGCCCACAGGCAGGGATTCGTGGCTACACCTTC; cdr3_aa: CASSPQAGIRGYTF
j_call: TRBJ1-1; d_call: TRBD1; clone_size: NA; v_call: TRBV6-5; cdr3_nt: TGTGCCAGCAGCATAAGACCCGACAGGGGTACTGAAGCTTTCTTT; cdr3_aa: CASSIRPDRGTEAFF
j_call: TRBJ1-6; d_call: TRBD1; clone_size: NA; v_call: TRBV5-1; cdr3_nt: TGCGCCAGCAGCTTAGACCGACAGGGGGCGAATTCACCCCTCCACTTT; cdr3_aa: CASSLDRQGANSPLHF
j_call: TRBJ2-1; d_call: TRBD2; clone_size: NA; v_call: TRBV5-4; cdr3_nt: TGTGCCAGCAGCCCTGGGACTAGCGGGGGGGGTAATGAGCAGTTCTTC; cdr3_aa: CASSPGTSGGGNEQFF
j_call: TRBJ2-7; d_call: TRBD2; clone_size: NA; v_call: TRBV7-3; cdr3_nt: TGTGCCAGCAGCTTAAATCCTAGCGGCTCCTACGAGCAGTACTTC; cdr3_aa: CASSLNPSGSYEQYF
j_call: TRBJ2-5; d_call: TRBD2; clone_size: few; v_call: TRBV7-2; cdr3_nt: TGTGCCAGCAGCTTATCCCCAGCGGGAGCGGGGGAGACCCAGTACTTC; cdr3_aa: CASSLSPAGAGETQYF
j_call: TRBJ2-2; d_call: NA; clone_size: NA; v_call: TRBV2; cdr3_nt: TGTGCCAGCAGCCAGGATCTACGAGCCGGGGAGCTGTTTTTT; cdr3_aa: CASSQDLRAGELFF
j_call: TRBJ2-1; d_call: TRBD2; clone_size: few; v_call: TRBV28; cdr3_nt: TGTGCCAGCATTGGGCCTAGCGGGAGGAATGAGCAGTTCTTC; cdr3_aa: CASIGPSGRNEQFF
j_call: TRBJ1-1; d_call: NA; clone_size: NA; v_call: TRBV3-1/TRBV3-2; cdr3_nt: TGTGCCAGCAGCCAAGGAAGGGGGGGGCCTGAAGCTTTCTTT; cdr3_aa: CASSQGRGGPEAFF
j_call: TRBJ1-2; d_call: TRBD1; clone_size: few; v_call: TRBV5-1; cdr3_nt: TGCGCCAGCAGCTCGGACAGGGCCCCTTATGGCTACACCTTC; cdr3_aa: CASSSDRAPYGYTF
j_call: TRBJ1-3; d_call: NA; clone_size: NA; v_call: TRBV6-1; cdr3_nt: TGTGCCAGCAGTGACGTCTTCTCTGGAAACACCATATATTTT; cdr3_aa: CASSDVFSGNTIYF
j_call: TRBJ2-6; d_call: NA; clone_size: NA; v_call: TRBV19; cdr3_nt: TGTGCCAGTAGTACAGGGAAGGTCTTGTCTGGGGCCAACGTCCTGACTTTC; cdr3_aa: CASSTGKVLSGANVLTF
j_call: TRBJ1-2; d_call: NA; clone_size: once; v_call: TRBV29-1; cdr3_nt: TGCAGCGCGGACAGACGAATAGCTAACTATGGCTACACCTTC; cdr3_aa: CSADRRIANYGYTF
j_call: TRBJ1-1; d_call: NA; clone_size: once; v_call: TRBV6-5; cdr3_nt: TGTGCCAGCTCGCGCGATCGGGGCACTGAAGCTTTCTTT; cdr3_aa: CASSRDRGTEAFF
j_call: TRBJ1-3; d_call: NA; clone_size: NA; v_call: TRBV7-2; cdr3_nt: TGTGCCAGCAGCTTAGAGGGGAACGGGGGAAACACCATATATTTT; cdr3_aa: CASSLEGNGGNTIYF
j_call: TRBJ1-1; d_call: NA; clone_size: NA; v_call: TRBV7-3; cdr3_nt: TGTGCCAGCAGCTTGAGATCCCCCTTTTTTGGGAACACTGAAGCTTTCTTT; cdr3_aa: CASSLRSPFFGNTEAFF
j_call: TRBJ1-6; d_call: TRBD1; clone_size: NA; v_call: TRBV19; cdr3_nt: TGTGCCAGTAGCTACGGGACAGGGGATAATTCACCCCTCCACTTT; cdr3_aa: CASSYGTGDNSPLHF
j_call: TRBJ1-5; d_call: TRBD1; clone_size: NA; v_call: TRBV7-2; cdr3_nt: TGTGCCAGCAGCCGGACAGGAAATAGCAATCAGCCCCAGCATTTT; cdr3_aa: CASSRTGNSNQPQHF
j_call: TRBJ1-4; d_call: TRBD1; clone_size: NA; v_call: TRBV7-3; cdr3_nt: TGTGCCAGCAGCTTAACGGGGACAGGGGGCGAAAAACTGTTTTTT; cdr3_aa: CASSLTGTGGEKLFF
j_call: TRBJ1-6; d_call: TRBD1; clone_size: NA; v_call: TRBV7-2; cdr3_nt: TGTGCCAGCAGCCTAGGGACAGTGAGGAGTAATTCACCCCTCCACTTT; cdr3_aa: CASSLGTVRSNSPLHF
j_call: TRBJ1-2; d_call: TRBD1; clone_size: NA; v_call: TRBV6-5; cdr3_nt: TGTGCCAGCAGAGACAGGGGGGATGGCTACACCTTC; cdr3_aa: CASRDRGDGYTF
j_call: TRBJ1-4; d_call: NA; clone_size: NA; v_call: TRBV30; cdr3_nt: TGTGCCTGGAGTGGACAGCGTGAAAAACTGTTTTTT; cdr3_aa: CAWSGQREKLFF
j_call: TRBJ1-1; d_call: NA; clone_size: few; v_call: TRBV4-3; cdr3_nt: TGCGCCAGCAGCCAAGAGGCTTCAGGGCAGGGCTATGAAGCTTTCTTT; cdr3_aa: CASSQEASGQGYEAFF
j_call: TRBJ2-5; d_call: TRBD1; clone_size: NA; v_call: TRBV5-1; cdr3_nt: TGCGCCAGCAGCTTTCGGACAGGGGGACAAGAGACCCAGTACTTC; cdr3_aa: CASSFRTGGQETQYF
j_call: TRBJ1-2; d_call: NA; clone_size: few; v_call: TRBV18; cdr3_nt: TGTGCCAGCTCACCTGGGGGGAATTATGGCTACACCTTC; cdr3_aa: CASSPGGNYGYTF
j_call: TRBJ1-2; d_call: NA; clone_size: NA; v_call: TRBV18; cdr3_nt: TGTGCCAGCTCACCAAGTAGGGACTCGAGGGGCTACACCTTC; cdr3_aa: CASSPSRDSRGYTF
j_call: TRBJ1-6; d_call: NA; clone_size: NA; v_call: TRBV30; cdr3_nt: TGTGCCTGGAGTGTACAAGATTATTCACCCCTCCACTTT; cdr3_aa: CAWSVQDYSPLHF
j_call: TRBJ1-1; d_call: TRBD1; clone_size: once; v_call: TRBV6-1; cdr3_nt: TGTGCCAGCAGGGAAAACAGGGGACGTATGAACACTGAAGCTTTCTTT; cdr3_aa: CASRENRGRMNTEAFF
j_call: TRBJ1-1; d_call: NA; clone_size: NA; v_call: TRBV7-2; cdr3_nt: TGTGCCAGCAGCCTGAGGGGGGGAAGACCTGAAGCTTTCTTT; cdr3_aa: CASSLRGGRPEAFF
j_call: TRBJ1-3; d_call: NA; clone_size: NA; v_call: TRBV5-4; cdr3_nt: TGTGCCAGCAGCCACGACTCCGGCCTCGGAAACACCATATATTTT; cdr3_aa: CASSHDSGLGNTIYF
j_call: TRBJ2-3; d_call: TRBD1; clone_size: NA; v_call: TRBV5-1; cdr3_nt: TGCGCCAGCAGCTTGACCATAAGACAGGGGGGATCTACAGATACGCAGTATTTT; cdr3_aa: CASSLTIRQGGSTDTQYF
j_call: TRBJ2-7; d_call: NA; clone_size: NA; v_call: TRBV2; cdr3_nt: TGTGCCAGCAGTGAATTACTGGGGAGCTCCTACGAGCAGTACTTC; cdr3_aa: CASSELLGSSYEQYF
j_call: TRBJ2-1; d_call: TRBD2; clone_size: few; v_call: TRBV9; cdr3_nt: TGTGCCAGCAGTGGGAGCGGGAGATCCTACAATGAGCAGTTCTTC; cdr3_aa: CASSGSGRSYNEQFF
j_call: TRBJ1-5; d_call: NA; clone_size: few; v_call: TRBV6-5; cdr3_nt: TGTGCCAGCAGTTACCCGTCTTACAATCAGCCCCAGCATTTT; cdr3_aa: CASSYPSYNQPQHF
j_call: TRBJ1-1; d_call: NA; clone_size: NA; v_call: TRBV29-1; cdr3_nt: TGCAGCGTTGCGGTCATGGCGGGCACTGAAGCTTTCTTT; cdr3_aa: CSVAVMAGTEAFF
j_call: TRBJ2-1; d_call: TRBD1; clone_size: NA; v_call: TRBV3-1/TRBV3-2; cdr3_nt: TGTGCCAGCAGCCAAGGGACAGGGCTCTTAGGGAATGAGCAGTTCTTC; cdr3_aa: CASSQGTGLLGNEQFF
j_call: TRBJ2-2; d_call: NA; clone_size: NA; v_call: TRBV24-1; cdr3_nt: TGTGCCACCAGTGATCCGGGAACTGCTATCGGGGAGCTGTTTTTT; cdr3_aa: CATSDPGTAIGELFF
j_call: TRBJ2-3; d_call: TRBD2; clone_size: NA; v_call: TRBV11-3; cdr3_nt: TGTGCCAGCAGCTTAGGGACTAGCGGGAGTACAGATACGCAGTATTTT; cdr3_aa: CASSLGTSGSTDTQYF
j_call: TRBJ2-7; d_call: NA; clone_size: NA; v_call: TRBV4-3; cdr3_nt: TGCGCCAGCAGCCAAGCTGCACACTACGAGCAGTACTTC; cdr3_aa: CASSQAAHYEQYF
j_call: TRBJ2-7; d_call: NA; clone_size: NA; v_call: TRBV4-1; cdr3_nt: TGCGCCAGCAGCCAAGTGCCAAGCCCTCCCTACGAGCAGTACTTC; cdr3_aa: CASSQVPSPPYEQYF
j_call: TRBJ1-2; d_call: NA; clone_size: NA; v_call: TRBV30; cdr3_nt: TGTGCCCTTATACAGTTTGTGGGCTATGGCTACACCTTC; cdr3_aa: CALIQFVGYGYTF
j_call: TRBJ2-5; d_call: NA; clone_size: NA; v_call: TRBV2; cdr3_nt: TGTGCCAGCAGTGCCCCCCTGATCGAAACTGGGACCCAGTACTTC; cdr3_aa: CASSAPLIETGTQYF
j_call: TRBJ1-6; d_call: NA; clone_size: NA; v_call: TRBV2; cdr3_nt: TGTGCCAGCAGTCAAGGGCCCAGGCAGGGCCTTAATTCACCCCTCCACTTT; cdr3_aa: CASSQGPRQGLNSPLHF
j_call: TRBJ1-3; d_call: NA; clone_size: NA; v_call: TRBV7-8; cdr3_nt: TGTGCCAGCAGCCCCTTGAGACAGAGCTCTGGAAACACCATATATTTT; cdr3_aa: CASSPLRQSSGNTIYF